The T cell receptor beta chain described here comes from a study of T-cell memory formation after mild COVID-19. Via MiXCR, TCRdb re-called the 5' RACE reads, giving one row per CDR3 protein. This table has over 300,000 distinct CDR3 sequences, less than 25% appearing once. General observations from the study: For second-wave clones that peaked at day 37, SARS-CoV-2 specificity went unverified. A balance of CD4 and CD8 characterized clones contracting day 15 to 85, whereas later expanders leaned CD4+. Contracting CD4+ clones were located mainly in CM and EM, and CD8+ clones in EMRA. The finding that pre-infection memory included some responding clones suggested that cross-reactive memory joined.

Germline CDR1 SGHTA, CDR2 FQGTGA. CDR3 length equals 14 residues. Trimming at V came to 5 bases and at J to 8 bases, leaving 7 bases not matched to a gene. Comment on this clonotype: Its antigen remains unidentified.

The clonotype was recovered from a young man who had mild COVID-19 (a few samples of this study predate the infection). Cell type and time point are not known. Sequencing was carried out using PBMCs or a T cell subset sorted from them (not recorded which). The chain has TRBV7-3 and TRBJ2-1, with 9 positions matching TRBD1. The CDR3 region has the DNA TGTGCCAGCAGCCCACAGGGGGCGGGGGATGAGCAGTTCTTC. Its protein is CASSPQGAGDEQFF.